The rows below give T cell receptor beta chains drawn from one sample of a study of tumor-infiltrating lymphocytes in primary liver carcinoma. Each CDR3 protein gets one entry after TCRdb re-called the multiplex PCR reads with MiXCR. The sample holds almost 200,000 distinct CDR3 sequences, almost 65% seen once. The sample was peripheral blood. Receptors originate from a woman aged 60-70 years with primary liver carcinoma and hepatitis B virus infection. CDR3s include the opening cysteine and the closing phenylalanine or tryptophan. D genes are given only for firm matches. The size of a clone is reported for some rows only, either as once, few or many, or as a class for expanded clones.

j_call v_call d_call clone_size cdr3_nt cdr3_aa
TRBJ2-5 TRBV11-2 TRBD2 - TGTACCAACAGTTACTCCCGTGGTAGCGGGAGAGAGACCCAGTACTTC CTNSYSRGSGRETQYF
TRBJ2-7 TRBV7-9 - - TGTGCCAGCAGCTTAGCGTGCCACCACGAGCAGTACTTC CASSLACHHEQYF
TRBJ1-1 TRBV11-1 - - TGTGCCAGTAGCTTAAATCACGCAGGGTACCCTTTCTTT CASSLNHAGYPFF
TRBJ2-7 TRBV29-1 - - TGCAGCGTAGGCACCGTAGGACAGCTCTCTTACGAGCAGTACTTC CSVGTVGQLSYEQYF
TRBJ1-2 TRBV12-3/TRBV12-4 - many TGTGCCAGCAGTGGAGGGCAGGGGAACTATGGCTACACCTTC CASSGGQGNYGYTF
TRBJ2-1 TRBV6-5 TRBD1 - TGTACCAGCAGTGACGAGACAGGGACCCAGCAGTTCTTC CTSSDETGTQQFF
TRBJ2-7 TRBV5-6 - many TGTGCCAGCAGCTTGATCGGGGCCTCCTACGAGCAGTACTTC CASSLIGASYEQYF
TRBJ2-1 TRBV4-1 TRBD2 - TGCGCCAGCAGCCAAGGCGTGCTCCACCGGGAGGACCCCTACAATGAGCAGTTCTTC CASSQGVLHREDPYNEQFF
TRBJ2-1 TRBV12-3/TRBV12-4 - - TGTGCCAACCAATTTGGCGGAGGCAATGAGCAGTTCTTC CANQFGGGNEQFF
TRBJ1-1 TRBV11-2 - - TGTGCCTACAGCTTAGGGACAAGGATGAACACTGAAGCTTTCTTT CAYSLGTRMNTEAFF
TRBJ1-1 TRBV28 TRBD1 - TGTGCCAGCAGTTCCCAGAGATTTTCAGGGGGCCGATCCACTGAAGCTTTCTTT CASSSQRFSGGRSTEAFF
TRBJ2-7 TRBV7-9 - - TGTGCTAGCAGCTTAGGTGGTGGACCCGAACGCGAGCAGTACTTC CASSLGGGPEREQYF
TRBJ2-3 TRBV11-2 - many TGTGCCAGCAGCCCAAGGTTAGCGGCCGTGAGCACAGATACGCAGTATTTT CASSPRLAAVSTDTQYF
TRBJ2-7 TRBV29-1 - - TGCAGCGTTGAGTGGGGTCGGTCGGGCTACGAGCAGTACTTC CSVEWGRSGYEQYF
TRBJ2-7 TRBV6-5 - many TGTGCCAGCAGGGGAAGGGACAAGGTGGACTTC CASRGRDKVDF
TRBJ1-2 TRBV21-1 - - TGTGCCAGCAGCAAAGTGGCAGGCGCCTATGGCTACACCTTC CASSKVAGAYGYTF
TRBJ2-1 TRBV11-2 TRBD2 once TGTACCAGCAGCGGGAGATTAGCGGGAGGGCTGGGGGATGAGCAGTTCTTC CTSSGRLAGGLGDEQFF
TRBJ1-1 TRBV6-5 - - TGTGCCAGCAGTTTCTCGATAGGAGTAGGGGGCACTGAAGCTTTCTTT CASSFSIGVGGTEAFF
TRBJ2-1 TRBV9 - - TGTGCCAGCAGCGACGGGGGAGGCTGGGATGAGCAGTTCTTC CASSDGGGWDEQFF
TRBJ2-2 TRBV11-2 - - TGTGCCAGCAGCTGGGGCAGGAGCTCCTTTGCCGGGGAGCTATTTTTT CASSWGRSSFAGELFF
TRBJ2-1 TRBV10-3 TRBD2 many TGTGCCATCAGTGAGTCGGGGCGAACTAGCGGTGGGGACAATGAGCAGTTCTTC CAISESGRTSGGDNEQFF
TRBJ1-1 TRBV7-9 - - TGTGCCAGCAGCGAGGGACACGCTGAAGTTTTCTTT CASSEGHAEVFF
TRBJ2-6 TRBV25-1 - - TGTGCCAGCAGCGACGACCTACTTGGGGCCAATGTCCTGACTTTC CASSDDLLGANVLTF
TRBJ2-3 TRBV11-2 - - TGTGCCAGCAGTTTAGGCGGGAAGGGCACATATACGCAGTATTTT CASSLGGKGTYTQYF
TRBJ2-1 TRBV24-1 - - TGTGCCACCAGTGTCGGGTCCTACAATGAGCAGTTCTTC CATSVGSYNEQFF
TRBJ2-5 TRBV29-1 - - TGCAGTGTTGAAGGGGCTAGCGTGAGTTGGGAGACCCAGTACTTC CSVEGASVSWETQYF